The present entry profiles one T cell receptor beta chain with its context. The antigen is unknown. CDR1 is MDHEN, CDR2 SYDVKM, per germline. Trimming pared 5 bases from V and 3 bases from J, leaving 14 bases between. The CDR3 sequence is 15 residues long. The data derive from a study of identifying expanded T cells in peripheral blood. Some clones are missing from TCRdb's copy, which holds only in-frame ones; the method was immunoSEQ multiplex PCR. The sample consists of 70,000 to 100,000 clones, 88% of them appearing once. The study, taken as a whole, reports: Across healthy donors, higher total template counts meant significantly greater approximately two-week count variance.

The chain carries TRBV28 and TRBJ1-5; tentatively, D is TRBD1 (5 bases). This clonotype was sampled from a person aged 18 to 75 in good health. The sequencing input was blood. The CDR3, as DNA: TGTGCCAGCAGTGGTGCCGGGGCGAACAATCAGCCCCAGCATTTT. Its protein is CASSGAGANNQPQHF.